Reported below is one T cell receptor (beta chain). This record comes from a study of blood T cell repertoires in COVID-19. As for the study in general: T cells, B-cell-depleted T cells, or PBMCs supplied cDNA or gDNA.

The assay was immunoSEQ multiplex PCR, and TCRdb's table has in-frame clones only and misses some. The data contain nearly 300,000 clones, 70% to 90% of them singletons. The CDR3 runs 16 residues. Germline V gene lookup returns CDR1 SGHTA and CDR2 FQGTGA. V shed 4 bases, J shed 5 bases, and the junction held 9 bases outside the gene matches. The sample comprised peripheral blood. This receptor was obtained from a woman between 25 and 40 years old who had recovered from COVID-19. V usage is TRBV7-3 and J usage is TRBJ2-2; 8 bases map to TRBD1. The CDR3 region has the DNA TGTGCCAGCAGCTCTTCCCAGGGGGCTAAAACCGGGGAGCTGTTTTTT. Protein: CASSSSQGAKTGELFF.